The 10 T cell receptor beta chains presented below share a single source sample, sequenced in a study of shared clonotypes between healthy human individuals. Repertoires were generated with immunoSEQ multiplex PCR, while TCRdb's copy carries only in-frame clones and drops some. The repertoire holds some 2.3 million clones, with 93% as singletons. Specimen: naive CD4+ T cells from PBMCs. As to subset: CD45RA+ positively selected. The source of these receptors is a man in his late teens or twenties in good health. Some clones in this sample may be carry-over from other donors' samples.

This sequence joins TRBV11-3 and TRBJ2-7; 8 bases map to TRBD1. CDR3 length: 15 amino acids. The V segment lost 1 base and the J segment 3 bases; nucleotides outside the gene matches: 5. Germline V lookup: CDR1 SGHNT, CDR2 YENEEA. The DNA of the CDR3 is TGTGCCAGCAGCTTAGGGACAGGGACGGGCTACGAGCAGTACTTC. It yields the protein CASSLGTGTGYEQYF.

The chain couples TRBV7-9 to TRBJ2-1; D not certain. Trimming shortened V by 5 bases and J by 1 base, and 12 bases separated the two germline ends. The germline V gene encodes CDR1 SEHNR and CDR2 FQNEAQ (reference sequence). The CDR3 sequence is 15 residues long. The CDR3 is CASSPLSDSYNEQFF. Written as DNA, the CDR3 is TGTGCCAGCAGCCCCCTTTCGGATTCCTACAATGAGCAGTTCTTC.

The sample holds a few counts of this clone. The CDR3 sequence: CASRTGTHQPQHF. The CDR3 nucleotides are TGTGCCAGCAGGACGGGAACTCATCAGCCCCAGCATTTT. J is TRBJ1-5 and V is TRBV28; D unclear. Germline loops: CDR1 MDHEN, CDR2 SYDVKM. The CDR3 totals 13 residues. Trimming removed 6 bases from V and 5 bases from J, with 11 bases in between.

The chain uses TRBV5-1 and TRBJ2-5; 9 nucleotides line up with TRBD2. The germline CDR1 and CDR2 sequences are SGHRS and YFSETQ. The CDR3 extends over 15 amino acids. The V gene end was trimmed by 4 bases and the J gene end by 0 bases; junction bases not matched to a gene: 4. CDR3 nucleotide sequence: TGCGCCAGCAGCGCGGGGGGGAGGTACCAAGAGACCCAGTACTTC. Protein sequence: CASSAGGRYQETQYF. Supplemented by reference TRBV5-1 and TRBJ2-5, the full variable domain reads KAGVTQTPRYLIKTRGQQVTLSCSPISGHRSVSWYQQTPGQGLQFLFEYFSETQRNKGNFPGRFSGRQFSNSRSEMNVSTLELGDSALYLCASSAGGRYQETQYFGPGTRLLVL.

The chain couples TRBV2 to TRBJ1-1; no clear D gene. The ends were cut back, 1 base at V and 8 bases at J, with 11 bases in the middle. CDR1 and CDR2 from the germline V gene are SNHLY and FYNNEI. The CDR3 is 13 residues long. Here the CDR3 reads CASSEGWSGEAFF. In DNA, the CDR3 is TGTGCCAGCAGTGAAGGATGGTCAGGAGAAGCTTTCTTT.

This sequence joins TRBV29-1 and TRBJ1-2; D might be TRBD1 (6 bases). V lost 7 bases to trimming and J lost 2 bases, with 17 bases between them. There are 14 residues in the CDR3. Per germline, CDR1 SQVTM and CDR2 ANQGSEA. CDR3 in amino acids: CSARGGALNYGYTF. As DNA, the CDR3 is TGCAGCGCCCGAGGGGGGGCGTTGAACTATGGCTACACCTTC.

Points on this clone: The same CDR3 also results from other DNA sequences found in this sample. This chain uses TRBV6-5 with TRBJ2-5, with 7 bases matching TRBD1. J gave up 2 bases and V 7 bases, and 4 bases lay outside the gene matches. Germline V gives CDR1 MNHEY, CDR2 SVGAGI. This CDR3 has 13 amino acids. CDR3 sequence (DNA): TGTGCCAGCACTCCGACAGGGCAAGAGACCCAGTACTTC. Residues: CASTPTGQETQYF.

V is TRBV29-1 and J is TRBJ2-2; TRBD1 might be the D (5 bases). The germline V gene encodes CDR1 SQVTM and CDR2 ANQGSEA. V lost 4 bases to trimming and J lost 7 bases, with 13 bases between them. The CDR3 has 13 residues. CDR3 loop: CSVADTLGGELFF. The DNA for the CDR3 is TGCAGCGTTGCGGACACCCTAGGCGGGGAGCTGTTTTTT.

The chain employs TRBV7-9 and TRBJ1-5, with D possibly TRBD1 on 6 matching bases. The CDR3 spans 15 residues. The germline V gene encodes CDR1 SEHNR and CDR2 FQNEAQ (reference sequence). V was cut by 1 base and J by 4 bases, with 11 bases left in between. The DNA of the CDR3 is TGTGCCAGCAGCTTAGGGGACACGCGTAATCAGCCCCAGCATTTT. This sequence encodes CASSLGDTRNQPQHF.

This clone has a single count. Here the CDR3 reads CASSLLGSNSPLHF. The CDR3 nucleotides read TGTGCCAGCAGCTTACTAGGGAGTAATTCACCCCTCCACTTT. The chain uses TRBV7-9 and TRBJ1-6; no reliable D call. Trimming removed 2 bases at V and 6 bases at J, with 8 bases between. CDR1 is SEHNR and CDR2 is FQNEAQ in the germline V gene (reference sequence). This CDR3 is 14 amino acids long.